The clone carrying this TCR beta chain was seen a handful of times. Trimming pared 3 bases from V and 0 bases from J, leaving 6 bases between. The germline V gene has CDR1 SQVTM and CDR2 ANQGSEA. This CDR3 has 12 amino acids. This specimen belongs to a study of T-cell memory formation after mild COVID-19. TCRdb reanalysed the 5' RACE reads using MiXCR and keeps one entry per CDR3 protein. The sample carries about 250,000 distinct CDR3 sequences, roughly 15% recorded once. The sequencing input was PBMCs or a T cell subset sorted from them (not recorded which). This clonotype originated in an adult woman who had mild COVID-19 (a few samples of this study predate the infection). Cell type and time point are not known. The chain couples TRBV29-1 to TRBJ2-7, with D hard to call. In DNA form, the CDR3 reads TGCAGCGTTGAGACGTTCTCCTACGAGCAGTACTTC. Translation: CSVETFSYEQYF.